Each of the 29 T cell receptor beta chains below was sequenced from the same sample in a study of cytomegalovirus exposure and HLA in healthy donors. Some clones are missing from TCRdb's copy, which holds only in-frame ones; the method was immunoSEQ multiplex PCR. The sample holds 150,000 to 200,000 clones; about 85% are singletons and the top ten take about a sixth. Sequencing was done on a sample of PBMCs. These receptors came from a man aged 18 to 30 in good health and CMV-seropositive.

The sample holds a few counts of this clone. The CDR3 sequence is CASTMGQVTYEQYF. CDR3 sequence (DNA): TGTGCCAGCACCATGGGACAGGTGACCTACGAGCAGTACTTC. The V call is TRBV28, the J call TRBJ2-7; TRBD1 matches at 8 bases. The germline CDR1 and CDR2 sequences are MDHEN and SYDVKM. CDR3 length equals 14 residues. J gave up 2 bases and V 7 bases, and 7 bases lay outside the gene matches. The full variable domain, its missing parts supplied by reference TRBV28 and TRBJ2-7, is DVKVTQSSRYLVKRTGEKVFLECVQDMDHENMFWYRQDPGLGLRLIYFSYDVKMKEKGDIPEGYSVSREKKERFSLILESASTNQTSMYLCASTMGQVTYEQYFGPGTRLTVT.

The V gene is TRBV2, the J gene TRBJ2-3, with D possibly being TRBD1 (5 bases). The V end was cut by 4 bases, the J end by 6 bases, with 14 bases between. The V gene's germline CDR1 is SNHLY and CDR2 FYNNEI. This CDR3 has 14 residues. The CDR3 here is CASSAKTGADTQYF. CDR3 nucleotide sequence: TGTGCCAGCAGTGCCAAAACTGGGGCGGATACGCAGTATTTT.

The chain has TRBV28 and TRBJ2-2; perhaps TRBD2 as D (6 bases). From germline, CDR1 is MDHEN and CDR2 SYDVKM. This CDR3 is 14 amino acids long. Trimming left V 3 bases short and J 7 bases short, with 12 bases between. The CDR3 is CASSFLTGDGELFF. The CDR3 DNA reads as TGTGCCAGCAGTTTCTTGACGGGGGACGGGGAGCTGTTTTTT. Variable domain in full (rest from reference TRBV28 and TRBJ2-2): DVKVTQSSRYLVKRTGEKVFLECVQDMDHENMFWYRQDPGLGLRLIYFSYDVKMKEKGDIPEGYSVSREKKERFSLILESASTNQTSMYLCASSFLTGDGELFFGEGSRLTVL.

The chain is built from TRBV28 and TRBJ2-5; 7 positions agree with TRBD1. This CDR3 is 14 amino acids long. Germline V gene lookup returns CDR1 MDHEN and CDR2 SYDVKM. V lost 6 bases to trimming and J lost 2 bases; unmatched junction nucleotides: 6. CDR3 amino acids: CASSLQGPQETQYF. The CDR3 coding sequence is TGTGCCAGCAGCCTACAGGGGCCTCAAGAGACCCAGTACTTC.

V and J are TRBV30 and TRBJ1-2; D is uncertain. The germline V gene encodes CDR1 GTSNPN and CDR2 SVGIG (reference sequence). Trimming took off 4 bases at V and 14 bases at J, with 20 bases between the two ends. CDR3 size: 12 residues. The CDR3: CAWTPRTRLVTF. The CDR3 DNA sequence: TGTGCCTGGACCCCGAGGACTCGACTAGTTACCTTC.

The chain links TRBV28 to TRBJ1-1; D remains unclear. Trimming stripped 2 bases from V and 9 bases from J, with 10 bases between. The CDR3 spans 12 residues. Germline CDR1 MDHEN, CDR2 SYDVKM. The CDR3 DNA follows: TGTGCCAGCAGTTTAGAGTTCGAGAAAGCTTTCTTT. Encoded protein: CASSLEFEKAFF.

This clone has a single count. This chain connects TRBV2 to TRBJ1-6; D gene unclear. CDR1 and CDR2 (germline): SNHLY, FYNNEI. Trimming cost V 4 bases and J 8 bases, with 15 bases left between them. This CDR3 region has 15 residues. CDR3 loop: CASSVTGFSDSPLHF. The CDR3 coding sequence is TGTGCCAGCAGTGTAACGGGTTTCTCGGATTCACCCCTCCACTTT.

The chain joins TRBV10-3 to TRBJ2-7; D remains ambiguous. CDR1 ENHRY and CDR2 SYGVKD come from the germline V gene. This CDR3 is built from 12 residues. V was cut by 4 bases and J by 3 bases, with 7 bases left in between. The CDR3 DNA reads as TGTGCCATCAGTGGCCGAGGCTACGAGCAGTACTTC. Its protein is CAISGRGYEQYF.

This clone was found a few times. The chain uses TRBV19 and TRBJ2-7; 8 bases agree with TRBD1. V lost 3 bases to trimming and J lost 3 bases; unmatched junction nucleotides: 4. Germline V lookup: CDR1 LNHDA, CDR2 SQIVND (reference sequence). This CDR3 comprises 14 residues. This CDR3 is CASSIQDRDYEQYF. CDR3 nucleotides: TGTGCCAGTAGTATTCAGGACAGGGACTACGAGCAGTACTTC.

This chain connects TRBV5-4 to TRBJ2-7, with 8 bases lining up with TRBD2. The V gene's germline CDR1 is SGHNT and CDR2 YYREEE (reference sequence). CDR3 length: 16 amino acids. Trimming at V came to 0 bases and at J to 4 bases, leaving 9 bases not matched to a gene. CDR3 bases: TGTGCCAGCAGCTTGGCGGGGACTAGGTCGGGTTACGAGCAGTACTTC. This translates into CASSLAGTRSGYEQYF. The full variable domain, its missing parts supplied by reference TRBV5-4 and TRBJ2-7, is ETGVTQSPTHLIKTRGQQVTLRCSSQSGHNTVSWYQQALGQGPQFIFQYYREEENGRGNFPPRFSGLQFPNYSSELNVNALELDDSALYLCASSLAGTRSGYEQYFGPGTRLTVT.

The rearrangement uses TRBV14 and TRBJ1-1; the D gene is possibly TRBD1 (6 bases). CDR3 length: 14 amino acids. Trimming cost V 1 base and J 2 bases, with 8 bases left between them. Germline CDR1 SGHDN, CDR2 FVKESK. The chain's CDR3 is CASSQATGNTEAFF. Here the CDR3 DNA reads TGTGCCAGCAGCCAAGCGACAGGTAACACTGAAGCTTTCTTT. The full variable domain, with the rest looked up from reference TRBV14 and TRBJ1-1, is EAGVTQFPSHSVIEKGQTVTLRCDPISGHDNLYWYRRVMGKEIKFLLHFVKESKQDESGMPNNRFLAERTGGTYSTLKVQPAELEDSGVYFCASSQATGNTEAFFGQGTRLTVV.

This sequence joins TRBV7-2 and TRBJ2-5; possible D gene TRBD2, 6 bases. This CDR3 is built from 13 residues. Germline CDR1 and CDR2: SGHTA and FQGNSA. V was pared by 1 base and J by 12 bases, with 15 bases between. This CDR3 reads CASSLGSGGIKYF. The CDR3 nucleotides are TGTGCCAGCAGCTTAGGTTCAGGCGGGATTAAGTACTTC.

This clone turned up a few times. The chain combines TRBV18 with TRBJ2-7, with D tentatively TRBD2 (6 bases). Between the trimmed V and J ends, which lost 2 bases and 0 bases, there was a span of 11 bases. The CDR3 contains 15 residues. From germline, CDR1 is KGHSH and CDR2 LQKENI. CDR3 coding DNA: TGTGCCAGCTCACCAAGGGCGGGGAGCTCCTACGAGCAGTACTTC. It yields the protein CASSPRAGSSYEQYF. Full variable domain (rest looked up from reference TRBV18 and TRBJ2-7): NAGVMQNPRHLVRRRGQEARLRCSPMKGHSHVYWYRQLPEEGLKFMVYLQKENIIDESGMPKERFSAEFPKEGPSILRIQQVVRGDSAAYFCASSPRAGSSYEQYFGPGTRLTVT.

The chain recombines TRBV18 with TRBJ2-7; D gene ambiguous. Germline loops: CDR1 KGHSH, CDR2 LQKENI. Trimming cost V 1 base and J 5 bases, with 12 bases left between them. This CDR3 is 14 amino acids long. CDR3 amino acids: CASSPRAGQDEQYF. The CDR3 DNA follows: TGTGCCAGCTCACCACGGGCTGGTCAGGACGAGCAGTACTTC.

The chain has TRBV4-2 and TRBJ2-1; no definite D call. The germline V gene encodes CDR1 LGHNA and CDR2 YNFKEQ. The ends were cut back, 1 base at V and 2 bases at J, with 9 bases in the middle. The CDR3 length is 15 residues. CDR3 coding DNA: TGTGCCAGCAGCCAAGTCACTACGACCTACAATGAGCAGTTCTTC. It specifies CASSQVTTTYNEQFF.

The chain is built from TRBV9 and TRBJ2-1, with 15 bases matching TRBD2. The CDR3 sequence is 14 residues long. Per the germline V gene, CDR1 is SGDLS and CDR2 is YYNGEE. The ends lost 10 bases at V and 5 bases at J; junction bases unmatched: 4. CDR3 loop: CASGLAGGNNEQFF. The CDR3 DNA is TGTGCCTCGGGACTAGCGGGAGGAAACAATGAGCAGTTCTTC. Drawing the rest from reference TRBV9 and TRBJ2-1, the complete variable domain is DSGVTQTPKHLITATGQRVTLRCSPRSGDLSVYWYQQSLDQGLQFLIQYYNGEERAKGNILERFSAQQFPDLHSELNLSSLELGDSALYFCASGLAGGNNEQFFGPGTRLTVL.

The chain recombines TRBV5-6 with TRBJ2-1; no firm D call. There are 12 residues in the CDR3. Trimming shortened V by 2 bases and J by 6 bases, and 6 bases separated the two germline ends. The V gene's germline CDR1 is SGHDT and CDR2 YYEEEE. The CDR3 DNA reads TGTGCCAGCAGCTTCTCTCGCAATGAGCAGTTCTTC. Protein product: CASSFSRNEQFF.

V gene TRBV6-6 combines with J gene TRBJ1-2, with D perhaps matching TRBD1 (6 bases). V lost 5 bases, J lost 2 bases, and 15 bases lay in between. The length of the CDR3 is 15 residues. CDR1 is MNHNY and CDR2 is SVGAGI in the germline V gene (reference sequence). CDR3 nucleotide sequence: TGTGCCAGCAGTCACGCAATAGGACAGAACTATGGCTACACCTTC. It encodes CASSHAIGQNYGYTF.

V is TRBV9 and J is TRBJ1-6; D unresolved. CDR1 SGDLS and CDR2 YYNGEE come from the germline V gene. Between the trimmed V and J ends, which lost 4 bases and 4 bases, there was a span of 18 bases. The CDR3 is 17 residues long. The CDR3 bases are TGTGCCAGCAGCCCTGAATGGACTGATTATTATAATTCACCCCTCCACTTT. Its protein product is CASSPEWTDYYNSPLHF.

This rearrangement joins TRBV9 to TRBJ2-1; TRBD2 matches at 11 bases. Per the germline V gene, CDR1 is SGDLS and CDR2 is YYNGEE. Trimming cost V 0 bases and J 4 bases; bases outside gene matches: 6. The CDR3 covers 17 residues. For the CDR3, the DNA is TGTGCCAGCAGCGTAGTTGGTAGCGGGGGGGGGTACAATGAGCAGTTCTTC. Its translation: CASSVVGSGGGYNEQFF.

The rearrangement uses TRBV29-1 and TRBJ2-7, with D tentatively TRBD1 (5 bases). Germline CDR1 SQVTM, CDR2 ANQGSEA. CDR3 length: 15 amino acids. V was clipped by 3 bases and J by 0 bases, with 15 bases between them. This CDR3 reads CSVEGWQGSSYEQYF. The CDR3 DNA follows: TGCAGCGTTGAGGGGTGGCAGGGAAGCTCCTACGAGCAGTACTTC.

V is TRBV9 and J is TRBJ2-2, with D tentatively TRBD1 (5 bases). V was pared by 2 bases and J by 4 bases, with 15 bases between. The germline CDR1 and CDR2 sequences are SGDLS and YYNGEE. The length of the CDR3 is 16 residues. Written as DNA, the CDR3 is TGTGCCAGCAGCGTGACCAGGGAAGGGTTCACCGGGGAGCTGTTTTTT. Translating gives CASSVTREGFTGELFF.

With regard to this clone: Other DNA sequences in the sample encode the same CDR3. This chain connects TRBV6-5 to TRBJ1-1; a weak D match, TRBD1 (5 bases). The V end lost 6 bases, the J end lost 1 base, and 18 bases lay between the germline ends. The CDR3 has 16 amino acids. Per the germline V gene, CDR1 is MNHEY and CDR2 is SVGAGI. The CDR3 reads CASRYQLGVPNTEAFF. CDR3 nucleotides: TGTGCCAGCAGGTACCAATTAGGGGTGCCGAACACTGAAGCTTTCTTT.

The chain has TRBV19 and TRBJ1-5, with 9 bases fitting TRBD1. V dropped 7 bases and J dropped 0; count of bases not matched to a gene: 13. The CDR3 loop spans 18 amino acids. Per the germline V gene, CDR1 is LNHDA and CDR2 is SQIVND (reference sequence). The CDR3 DNA follows: TGTGCCAGTAAGGGGACAGGGTGGGCCTCATATAGCAATCAGCCCCAGCATTTT. This translates into CASKGTGWASYSNQPQHF.

The chain couples TRBV5-1 to TRBJ1-1; D unresolved. This CDR3 comprises 15 residues. Germline values: CDR1 SGHRS, CDR2 YFSETQ. V was trimmed by 5 bases and J by 1 base, leaving 15 bases between them. The CDR3 region has the DNA TGCGCCAGCAGATCGAACTTACCTCAGAACACTGAAGCTTTCTTT. This gives the protein CASRSNLPQNTEAFF. Variable domain in full (rest from reference TRBV5-1 and TRBJ1-1): KAGVTQTPRYLIKTRGQQVTLSCSPISGHRSVSWYQQTPGQGLQFLFEYFSETQRNKGNFPGRFSGRQFSNSRSEMNVSTLELGDSALYLCASRSNLPQNTEAFFGQGTRLTVV.

Comments on this clone: At one boundary the junction diverges from the germline segment, which might be a read error. The CDR3 spells CSARGGLAGNF. The CDR3 DNA is TGCAGTGCCAGGGGGGGACTAGCGGGGAACTTC. V usage is TRBV20-1 and J usage is TRBJ2-5; 13 bases align to TRBD2. The CDR3 has 11 amino acids. The germline V gene has CDR1 DFQATT and CDR2 SNEGSKA (reference sequence).

The gene calls are TRBV13 and TRBJ1-1, with unresolved D. Germline CDR1 and CDR2: PRHDT and FYEKMQ (reference sequence). Trimming took off 0 bases at V and 5 bases at J, with 4 bases between the two ends. This CDR3 contains 12 residues. CDR3 loop: CASSLGPTEAFF. In nucleotides, the CDR3 is TGTGCCAGCAGCTTAGGCCCAACTGAAGCTTTCTTT.

This clone occurred once. The rearrangement links TRBV27 to TRBJ1-2, with 9 bases aligning to TRBD1. The trim removed 5 bases at V and 4 bases at J, leaving 5 bases unmatched. There are 14 residues in the CDR3. Germline CDR1 reads MNHEY; CDR2 reads SMNVEV (reference sequence). The chain's CDR3 is CASSLQGASYGYTF. The CDR3 coding sequence is TGTGCCAGCAGTCTACAGGGGGCTTCCTATGGCTACACCTTC.

V and J are TRBV7-9 and TRBJ1-1; D is possibly TRBD1 (5 bases). The CDR3 runs 15 residues. The germline CDR1 and CDR2 sequences are SEHNR and FQNEAQ (reference sequence). The ends were cut back, 1 base at V and 4 bases at J, with 13 bases in the middle. CDR3: CASSLDAGPSTEAFF. DNA of the CDR3: TGTGCCAGCAGCTTAGACGCGGGGCCAAGCACTGAAGCTTTCTTT.